The present entry profiles one T cell receptor beta chain with its context. The data derive from a study of neurological immune-mediated disorders. TCRdb passed the 5' RACE reads through MiXCR, listing each CDR3 protein once. The sample shows roughly 59,000 distinct CDR3 sequences, about 5% of them seen only once. Germline V gene sequence: CDR1 DFQATT, CDR2 SNEGSKA (reference sequence). The CDR3 spans 14 residues. V lost 4 bases and J lost 4; bases outside the gene matches: 9. The V call is TRBV20-1, the J call TRBJ1-2, with 7 nucleotides matching TRBD1. The clonotype originates from a human donor with multiple sclerosis. The donor label of this sample is uncertain. Material: PBMCs. CDR3 amino acids: CSAIGDSRSYGYTF. The CDR3 DNA reads as TGCAGTGCTATCGGGGACAGCAGATCCTATGGCTACACCTTC.